This record covers a single T cell receptor beta chain. The antigen is unknown. This CDR3 comprises 14 residues. CDR1 MNHNY and CDR2 SVGAGI come from the germline V gene (reference sequence). With 0 bases removed from V and 8 bases from J, the gap between germline ends came to 11 bases. TCRdb's table, derived via immunoSEQ multiplex PCR, lists solely in-frame clones and lacks some. The repertoire holds over 100,000 clones, roughly 95% seen once, with over 2.5% in the top ten. The data were taken from a study of graft-versus-host responses after intestinal transplantation. Study-level background: Recipients uniformly received anti-thymocyte globulin induction, followed by tacrolimus and steroids for about 3 years. Study-wide findings and caveats: Allografts of one patient group, those with graft-donor T cell macrochimerism, had high graft-versus-host to host-versus-graft clonal ratios. GvH clones occurred in recipient marrow; some first appeared in ileum or blood.

J is TRBJ2-4 and V is TRBV6-6, with D possibly TRBD1 on 6 matching bases. The sequencing here drew on unstimulated CD8+ T cells sorted from spleen or lymph node cells, taken before intestinal transplant. The sequence derives from a human donor who received an intestinal transplant. The DNA for the CDR3 is TGTGCCAGCAGTTACTCGAACAGGGTTGACATTCAGTACTTC. Its protein product is CASSYSNRVDIQYF.